The next 19 T cell receptor beta chains were all read from a single sample in a study of blood T cells in healthy people across ages. Combining a sample-barcoded 5' primer with a J-beta primer mix, a second PCR ran for roughly 7 to 11 cycles. MiXCR, run by TCRdb on the 5' RACE reads, gives a single entry per CDR3 protein. Altogether 1.5 million to 2 million distinct CDR3 sequences are present, 40% to 55% being singletons, with the ten largest covering less than 2.5%. Sequenced material: blood. The receptor source for this set is a woman in her forties in good health.

V usage is TRBV7-8 and J usage is TRBJ1-2, with D tentatively TRBD1 (6 bases). The ends were cut back, 7 bases at V and 8 bases at J, with 14 bases in the middle. Germline V gene lookup returns CDR1 SGHVS and CDR2 FQNEAQ. The CDR3 has 12 residues. In nucleotides, the CDR3 is TGTGCCAGCACCTTCCCGACAGGCGGCTACACCTTC. Its translation: CASTFPTGGYTF.

A few counts support this clonotype. This chain uses TRBV20-1 with TRBJ2-1, with a weak D call TRBD2 (6 bases). The germline CDR1 and CDR2 sequences are DFQATT and SNEGSKA (reference sequence). The CDR3 length is 12 residues. The CDR3 DNA reads as TGCAGCCACCTCGGGGGAGGAAATGAGCAGTTCTTC. Protein: CSHLGGGNEQFF.

This clonotype turned up a few times. V usage is TRBV20-1 and J usage is TRBJ2-1; weak D call: TRBD1 (6 bases). V was pared by 5 bases and J by 2 bases, with 13 bases between. The CDR3 consists of 14 residues. In germline, CDR1 is DFQATT, CDR2 SNEGSKA (reference sequence). The CDR3: CSARQARTYNEQFF. CDR3 DNA sequence: TGCAGTGCTCGACAGGCTAGAACCTACAATGAGCAGTTCTTC.

This rearrangement joins TRBV7-9 to TRBJ2-6; tentatively, D is TRBD1 (8 bases). The germline CDR1 and CDR2 sequences are SEHNR and FQNEAQ (reference sequence). Trimming cost V 5 bases and J 1 base, with 21 bases left between them. The CDR3 loop spans 19 amino acids. CDR3 in DNA: TGTGCCAGCAGCCCTATCGCGGACAGGGAGGGTTCTGGGGCCAACGTCCTGACTTTC. Translation gives CASSPIADREGSGANVLTF.

This clonotype occurred many times. V is TRBV7-2 and J is TRBJ2-1; D is possibly TRBD2 (5 bases). V lost 4 bases, J lost 8 bases, and 9 bases lay in between. The CDR3 spans 12 residues. The germline V gene encodes CDR1 SGHTA and CDR2 FQGNSA. The CDR3 region has the DNA TGTGCCAGCAGCTCCTCGGGGTATGAGCAGTTCTTC. This codes for CASSSSGYEQFF. The complete variable domain, with remaining parts taken from reference TRBV7-2 and TRBJ2-1, reads GAGVSQSPSNKVTEKGKDVELRCDPISGHTALYWYRQSLGQGLEFLIYFQGNSAPDKSGLPSDRFSAERTGGSVSTLTIQRTQQEDSAVYLCASSSSGYEQFFGPGTRLTVL.

The chain has TRBV7-9 and TRBJ2-1; 9 bases fit TRBD2. In germline, CDR1 is SEHNR, CDR2 FQNEAQ (reference sequence). The CDR3 sequence is 13 residues long. V was pared by 8 bases and J by 7 bases, with 6 bases of the junction left unmatched. In DNA form, the CDR3 reads TGTGCCAGCCAAGCGGGGGGCTCGAATGAGCAGTTCTTC. Amino acids: CASQAGGSNEQFF.

Remarks on this clonotype: With a much larger clone just one base away, this may be a read error. The rearrangement uses TRBV27 and TRBJ2-7; D is unclear. CDR3 size: 14 residues. The V end lost 5 bases, the J end lost 0 bases, and 11 bases lay between the germline ends. CDR1 MNHEY and CDR2 SMNVEV come from the germline V gene (reference sequence). The CDR3 DNA sequence: TGTGCCAGCAGTACCTGGGTTGACTCCTACGAGCAGTACTTC. This codes for CASSTWVDSYEQYF.

This chain connects TRBV19 to TRBJ2-7; a weak D match, TRBD1 (5 bases). V was trimmed by 5 bases and J by 2 bases, leaving 13 bases between them. CDR3 length equals 14 residues. Germline V gene sequence: CDR1 LNHDA, CDR2 SQIVND (reference sequence). CDR3 region: CASSSWTSTYEQYF. DNA for the CDR3: TGTGCCAGTAGTTCTTGGACATCCACCTACGAGCAGTACTTC.

This clonotype was recorded a few times. This rearrangement joins TRBV4-3 to TRBJ2-6; 9 positions match TRBD2. The V segment lost 2 bases and the J segment 2 bases; nucleotides outside the gene matches: 10. CDR1 and CDR2 from the germline V gene are LGHNA and YSLEER. The CDR3 has 19 residues. The DNA for the CDR3 is TGCGCCAGCAGCCAAACGGTTGCGGGGGGGCTAACTGGGGCCAACGTCCTGACTTTC. Protein product: CASSQTVAGGLTGANVLTF.

This chain joins TRBV20-1 and TRBJ1-2; the match to TRBD1 covers 10 bases. Germline trimming cut 6 bases from V and 7 bases from J; bases unmatched to any gene: 14. This CDR3 is 15 amino acids long. Germline V gene sequence: CDR1 DFQATT, CDR2 SNEGSKA (reference sequence). The CDR3, as DNA: TGCAGTGCCGCCGGGACAGGGGCACTTACTGGTGGCTACACCTTC. It yields the protein CSAAGTGALTGGYTF.

The chain carries TRBV6-1 and TRBJ2-4; 13 bases are a match to TRBD2. Losses at the gene ends were 0 bases for V and 0 bases for J; bases not matched to a gene: 8. The CDR3 sequence is 20 residues long. Germline assignment: CDR1 MNHNS and CDR2 SASEGT. The CDR3 coding sequence is TGTGCCAGCAGTGAAGCGCGACTAGCGGGGGGACCATTAGCCAAAAACATTCAGTACTTC. Its translation is CASSEARLAGGPLAKNIQYF.

This chain uses TRBV7-9 with TRBJ2-1, with 9 nucleotides matching TRBD1. This CDR3 has 13 amino acids. The germline gives CDR1 SEHNR, CDR2 FQNEAQ (reference sequence). The ends lost 8 bases at V and 8 bases at J; junction bases unmatched: 7. DNA of the CDR3: TGTGCCAGCGGGACAGGGTCTGCCCATGAGCAGTTCTTC. Amino acid sequence: CASGTGSAHEQFF.

The genes are TRBV6-1 and TRBJ2-5; TRBD2 agrees at 12 bases. The CDR3 is made up of 17 amino acids. Germline V lookup: CDR1 MNHNS, CDR2 SASEGT. The ends lost 7 bases at V and 1 base at J; junction bases unmatched: 10. The CDR3 DNA reads as TGTGCCAGCAAATGGACTAGCGGGGTGGTACCCCAAGAGACCCAGTACTTC. Encoded protein: CASKWTSGVVPQETQYF.

J is TRBJ2-7 and V is TRBV20-1; 7 bases map to TRBD2. CDR3 length: 11 amino acids. The germline V gene has CDR1 DFQATT and CDR2 SNEGSKA (reference sequence). The CDR3 bases are TGCAGCGGGGCGGGGGTGGGCGAGCAGTACTTC. Encoded protein: CSGAGVGEQYF.

The chain recombines TRBV6-2 or TRBV6-3 with TRBJ1-2; tentative D call: TRBD1 (6 bases). Looked up from germline, CDR1 is MNHEY and CDR2 is SVGEGT. V dropped 5 bases and J dropped 5 bases, with 15 bases sitting between them. This CDR3 comprises 14 residues. The CDR3 nucleotides read TGTGCCAGCAGTGCCAGGACAGATCGGTATGGCTACACCTTC. Encoded protein: CASSARTDRYGYTF.

This rearrangement joins TRBV6-6 to TRBJ1-5; perhaps TRBD1 as D (6 bases). Germline V gene data show CDR1 as MNHNY and CDR2 as SVGAGI (reference sequence). The V end was cut by 2 bases, the J end by 2 bases, with 16 bases between. The CDR3 length is 17 residues. The CDR3 DNA follows: TGTGCCAGCAGTTACGGCACAGGGTTATCGGGCAATCAGCCCCAGCATTTT. Its translation is CASSYGTGLSGNQPQHF.

This clonotype has a count of ten or more. The J gene is TRBJ2-6, the V gene TRBV2; D perhaps matches TRBD1 (6 bases). Trimming took 6 bases from V and 4 from J, leaving 13 bases between them. In germline, CDR1 is SNHLY, CDR2 FYNNEI. The CDR3 runs 15 residues. The CDR3 bases are TGTGCCAGCAGGACCACAGGGACCGGGGCCAACGTCCTGACTTTC. Protein product: CASRTTGTGANVLTF.

This clonotype appeared a few times. CDR3 bases: TGTGCCAGCAGCTCTGGGATTGAGCAGTTCTTC. Translation: CASSSGIEQFF. The chain combines TRBV6-5 with TRBJ2-1; D remains ambiguous. CDR1 is MNHEY and CDR2 is SVGAGI in the germline V gene. Trimming stripped 6 bases from V and 9 bases from J, with 9 bases between. The CDR3 sequence is 11 residues long.

The gene calls are TRBV6-5 and TRBJ1-2, with 8 bases that match TRBD1. V lost 6 bases to trimming and J lost 1 base; unmatched junction nucleotides: 7. Germline lookup yields CDR1 MNHEY and CDR2 SVGAGI. The CDR3 length is 15 residues. As DNA, the CDR3 is TGTGCCAGCAGGTCAGGGGGCGCCGGTAACTATGGCTACACCTTC. This translates into CASRSGGAGNYGYTF.